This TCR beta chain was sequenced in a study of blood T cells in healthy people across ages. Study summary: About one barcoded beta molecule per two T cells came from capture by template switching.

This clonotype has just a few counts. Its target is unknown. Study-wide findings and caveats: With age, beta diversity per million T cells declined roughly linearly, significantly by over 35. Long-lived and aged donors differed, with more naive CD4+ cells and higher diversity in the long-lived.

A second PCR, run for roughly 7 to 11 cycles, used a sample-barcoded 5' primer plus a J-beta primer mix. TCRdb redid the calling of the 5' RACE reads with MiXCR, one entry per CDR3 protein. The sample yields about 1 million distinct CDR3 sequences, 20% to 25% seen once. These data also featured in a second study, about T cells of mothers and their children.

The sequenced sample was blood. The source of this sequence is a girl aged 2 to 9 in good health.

CDR3 loop: CASSTGLAGVSNEQFF. DNA of the CDR3: TGTGCCAGTAGTACGGGACTAGCGGGAGTCAGTAATGAGCAGTTCTTC. The chain recombines TRBV19 with TRBJ2-5, with 14 bases lining up with TRBD2. The J call is doubtful: the DNA matches TRBJ2-1 better. From germline, CDR1 is LNHDA and CDR2 SQIVND (reference sequence). The CDR3 contains 16 residues.